The clone carrying this T cell receptor delta chain was picked up many times. Its antigen remains unidentified. This CDR3 is also generated by other DNA sequences in the sample. The record originates from a study of γδ T cells in repeated Plasmodium falciparum infection. Study-wide background: Four controlled malaria infections with P. falciparum NF54 spanned about 600 days.

Sequencing covered both gamma and delta TCR chains per sample. TCRdb re-processed the multiplex PCR reads via CATT. The table lists 70,000 to 95,000 delta-chain clones, almost 1.5% of them singletons. General study results and limits: Vgamma9/Vdelta2+ T cells showed a stable polyclonal repertoire with shared TCRgamma sequences. Vdelta2-negative gammadelta repertoires appeared less diverse and less shared in Malian than Australian children.

Bulk repertoires came from Vgamma9/Vdelta2+ or Vdelta2-negative gammadelta T cells flow-sorted from PBMC. This CDR3 has 21 amino acids. Germline V gives CDR1 TSWWSYY, CDR2 QGS. Trimming stripped 3 bases from V and 4 bases from J, with 33 bases between. Sequences were obtained from gamma-delta T cells from blood. The chain recombines TRDV1 with TRDJ1, with D perhaps TRDD2 (7 bases). The receptor was isolated from a pool of human donors (malaria-infected and uninfected, not separated). The DNA of the CDR3 is TGTGCTCTTGGGGAGGTATTCCTACCCTCAACGCTGGGGATCAATAGCGATAAACTCATCTTT. Its translation is CALGEVFLPSTLGINSDKLIF.